A selection of T cell receptor beta chains follows, all from one sample in a study of blood T cell repertoires in COVID-19. The table came from immunoSEQ multiplex PCR; TCRdb's copy has only in-frame clones and leaves some out. The data contain around 200,000 clones, 80% to 90% of them seen just once; the ten biggest clones take up about 3.1%. The sequenced sample was PBMCs or T cells enriched from blood (not recorded which). The receptors come from a woman in her forties or fifties in a cohort exposed to, infected with or recovered from COVID-19 (not recorded which). CDR3s include the opening cysteine and the closing phenylalanine or tryptophan.

V gene,CDR3 protein
TRBV6-5,CASRLGAGGREAFF
TRBV27,CASKPDRANTGELFF
TRBV7-9,CASSSPGREDSPLHF
TRBV28,CASSLSWNRVDYGYTF
TRBV24-1,CATSDGTLRNEQFF
TRBV12-3/TRBV12-4,CASSFRQASEAFF
TRBV6-5,CASREAGSAANVLTF
TRBV5-1,CASSYDLDTQYF
TRBV9,CASSANFETQYF
TRBV4-3,CASSQGIQGAYEQYF
TRBV27,CASSPRGGVRAFF
TRBV29-1,CSVDVGRGNYGYTF
TRBV5-1,CASSLRPPGQGANYGYTF
TRBV19,CASTQTSSALYNEQFF
TRBV2,CASSDRGRGYTF
TRBV2,CASSYGQDRNTEAFF
TRBV5-4,CASRPQRGSSYNEQFF
TRBV28,CASSAQVLSGANVLTF
TRBV5-1,CASSSPERGATDTQYF
TRBV12-3/TRBV12-4,CASSLNRGGPYF
TRBV27,CASRTDRDGGKLFF
TRBV27,CASRPRQGDEQYF
TRBV7-3,CASSLSPGGGEQYF
TRBV4-2,CASSPAGGITDTQYF
TRBV18,CASSPTGDLTEAFF
TRBV19,CASSMGRTGGNSPLHF
TRBV30,CAWSINRNRGQTF
TRBV2,CASSVAGVGNTIYF
TRBV7-9,CASSSTGGSADTQYF
TRBV3-1/TRBV3-2,CASSPRGQGAVGELFF
TRBV7-2,CASGIGWGNQPQHF
TRBV5-6,CASSFGQANYGYTF
TRBV5-5,CASSFGLVYEQYF
TRBV4-1,CASSSGTGPSWGYTF
TRBV5-6,CASSLGTGASPLHF
TRBV28,CASSLSGGPSNQPQHF
TRBV11-3,CASSPRTGPNEKLFF
TRBV11-2,CASSLTAGGQNEQFF
TRBV5-8,CASSLDDRGREGNTIYF
TRBV7-2,CASSTGHLYNEQFF
TRBV7-9,CASSTSGAPLHF
TRBV6-5,CASSPRLRLPQHF